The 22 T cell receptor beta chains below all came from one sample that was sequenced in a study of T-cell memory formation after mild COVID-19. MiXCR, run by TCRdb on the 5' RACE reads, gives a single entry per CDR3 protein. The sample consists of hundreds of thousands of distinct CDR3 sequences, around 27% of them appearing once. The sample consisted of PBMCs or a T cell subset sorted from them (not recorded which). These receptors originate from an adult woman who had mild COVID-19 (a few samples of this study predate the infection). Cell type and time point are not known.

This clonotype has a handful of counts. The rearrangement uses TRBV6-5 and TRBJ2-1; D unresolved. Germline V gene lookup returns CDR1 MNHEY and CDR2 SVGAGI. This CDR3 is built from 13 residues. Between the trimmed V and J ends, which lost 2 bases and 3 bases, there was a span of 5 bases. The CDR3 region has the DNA TGTGCCAGCAGTTACGGATACTACAATGAGCAGTTCTTC. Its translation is CASSYGYYNEQFF.

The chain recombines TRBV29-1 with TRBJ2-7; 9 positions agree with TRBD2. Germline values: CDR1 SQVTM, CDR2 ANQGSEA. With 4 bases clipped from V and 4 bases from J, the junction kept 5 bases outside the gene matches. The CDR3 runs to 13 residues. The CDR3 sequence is CSVASGIRYEQYF. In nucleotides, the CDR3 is TGCAGCGTTGCTAGCGGGATTAGATACGAGCAGTACTTC.

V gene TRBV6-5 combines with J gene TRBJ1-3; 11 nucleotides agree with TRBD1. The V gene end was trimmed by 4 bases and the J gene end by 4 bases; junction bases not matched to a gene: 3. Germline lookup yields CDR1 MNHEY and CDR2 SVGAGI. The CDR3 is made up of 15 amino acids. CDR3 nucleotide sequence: TGTGCCAGCAGTTGGGACAGGGGGTCGGGAAACACCATATATTTT. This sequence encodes CASSWDRGSGNTIYF.

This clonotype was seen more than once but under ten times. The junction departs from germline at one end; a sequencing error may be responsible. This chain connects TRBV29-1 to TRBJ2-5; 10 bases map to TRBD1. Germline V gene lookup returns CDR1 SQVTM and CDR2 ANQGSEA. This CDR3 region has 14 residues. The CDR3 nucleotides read TGCAGCGCTGAAGACAGGGGGCGCGGAGGGACCCAGTACTTC. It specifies CSAEDRGRGGTQYF.

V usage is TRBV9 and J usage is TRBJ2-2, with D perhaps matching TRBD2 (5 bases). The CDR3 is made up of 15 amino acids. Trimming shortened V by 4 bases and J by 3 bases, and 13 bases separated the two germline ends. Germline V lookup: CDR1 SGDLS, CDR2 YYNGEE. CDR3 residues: CASSTEDSHTGELFF. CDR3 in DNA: TGTGCCAGCAGCACAGAGGACTCGCACACCGGGGAGCTGTTTTTT. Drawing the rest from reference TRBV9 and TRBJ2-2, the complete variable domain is DSGVTQTPKHLITATGQRVTLRCSPRSGDLSVYWYQQSLDQGLQFLIQYYNGEERAKGNILERFSAQQFPDLHSELNLSSLELGDSALYFCASSTEDSHTGELFFGEGSRLTVL.

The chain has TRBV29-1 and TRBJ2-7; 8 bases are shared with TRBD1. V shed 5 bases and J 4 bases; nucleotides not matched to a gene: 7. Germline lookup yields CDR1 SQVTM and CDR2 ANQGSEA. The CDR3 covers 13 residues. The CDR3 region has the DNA TGCAGCGTTTTGGGAGACAGGGGATACGAGCAGTACTTC. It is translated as CSVLGDRGYEQYF.

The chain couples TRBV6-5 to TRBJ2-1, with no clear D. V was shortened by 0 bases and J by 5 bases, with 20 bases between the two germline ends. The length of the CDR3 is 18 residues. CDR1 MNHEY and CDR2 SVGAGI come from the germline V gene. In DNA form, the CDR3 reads TGTGCCAGCAGTTACTCGTCGATCGTCCGCGACACGAACAATGAGCAGTTCTTC. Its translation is CASSYSSIVRDTNNEQFF.

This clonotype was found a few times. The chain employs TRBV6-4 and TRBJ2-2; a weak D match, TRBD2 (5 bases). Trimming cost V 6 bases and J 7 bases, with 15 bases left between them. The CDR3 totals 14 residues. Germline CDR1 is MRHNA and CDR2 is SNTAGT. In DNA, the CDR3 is TGTGCCAGCAGCGAAGCGGCAGCTAACGGGGAGCTGTTTTTT. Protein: CASSEAAANGELFF.

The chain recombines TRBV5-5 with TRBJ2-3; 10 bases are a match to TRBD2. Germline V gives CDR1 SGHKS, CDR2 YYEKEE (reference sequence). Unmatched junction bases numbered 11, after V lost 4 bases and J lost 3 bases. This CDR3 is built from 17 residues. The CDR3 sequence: CASSPEPLAGATDTQYF. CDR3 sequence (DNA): TGTGCCAGCAGCCCGGAACCTCTAGCGGGAGCAACAGATACGCAGTATTTT.

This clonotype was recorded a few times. CDR3 amino acids: CSAHAASTDTQYF. The CDR3, as DNA: TGCAGTGCCCATGCAGCCTCCACAGATACGCAGTATTTT. The chain recombines TRBV20-1 with TRBJ2-3; the D is unclear. Germline CDR1 and CDR2: DFQATT and SNEGSKA (reference sequence). V lost 6 bases to trimming and J lost 2 bases, with 12 bases between them. CDR3 size: 13 residues.

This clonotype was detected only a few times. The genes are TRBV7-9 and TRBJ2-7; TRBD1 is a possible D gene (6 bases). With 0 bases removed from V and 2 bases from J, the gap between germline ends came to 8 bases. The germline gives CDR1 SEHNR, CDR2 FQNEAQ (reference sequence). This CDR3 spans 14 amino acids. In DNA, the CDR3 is TGTGCCAGCAGCTTAGCGAGACAGGCCTACGAGCAGTACTTC. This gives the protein CASSLARQAYEQYF.

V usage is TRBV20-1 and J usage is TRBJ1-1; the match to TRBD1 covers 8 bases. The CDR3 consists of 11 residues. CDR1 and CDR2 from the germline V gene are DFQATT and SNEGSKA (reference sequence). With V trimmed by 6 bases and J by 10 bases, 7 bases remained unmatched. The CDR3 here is CSARQQGGAFF. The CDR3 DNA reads TGCAGTGCAAGACAACAGGGGGGAGCTTTCTTT.

Here the CDR3 reads CASSPSAGSSYEQYF. The CDR3 bases are TGTGCCAGCTCACCATCGGCAGGGAGCTCCTACGAGCAGTACTTC. V usage is TRBV18 and J usage is TRBJ2-7; D is possibly TRBD1 or TRBD2 (5 bases each). CDR1 and CDR2 from the germline V gene are KGHSH and LQKENI. The CDR3 spans 15 residues. V shed 2 bases and J shed 0 bases, with 11 bases lying between them.

DNA of the CDR3: TGTGCCAGCAGCTTAAGGGTTGCGGACGTAGAGCAGTACTTC. Its protein is CASSLRVADVEQYF. The chain recombines TRBV7-8 with TRBJ2-7; no clear D. Germline lookup yields CDR1 SGHVS and CDR2 FQNEAQ. Deletions cut 2 bases from V and 7 bases from J, with 15 bases between. The CDR3 is 14 residues long.

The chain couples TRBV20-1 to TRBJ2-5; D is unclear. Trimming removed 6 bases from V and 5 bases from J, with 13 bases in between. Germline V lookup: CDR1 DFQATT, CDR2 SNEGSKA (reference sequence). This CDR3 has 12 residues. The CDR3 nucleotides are TGCAGTGCCCCGGTGGGGAAGGAGACCCAGTACTTC. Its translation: CSAPVGKETQYF.

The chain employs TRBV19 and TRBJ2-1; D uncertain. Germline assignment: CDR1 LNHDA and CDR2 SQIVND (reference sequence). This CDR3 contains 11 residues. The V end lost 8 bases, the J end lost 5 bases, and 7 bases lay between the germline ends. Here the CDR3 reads CASLGNNEQFF. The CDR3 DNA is TGTGCCAGTCTGGGGAACAATGAGCAGTTCTTC. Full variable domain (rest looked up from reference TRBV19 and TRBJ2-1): DGGITQSPKYLFRKEGQNVTLSCEQNLNHDAMYWYRQDPGQGLRLIYYSQIVNDFQKGDIAEGYSVSREKKESFPLTVTSAQKNPTAFYLCASLGNNEQFFGPGTRLTVL.

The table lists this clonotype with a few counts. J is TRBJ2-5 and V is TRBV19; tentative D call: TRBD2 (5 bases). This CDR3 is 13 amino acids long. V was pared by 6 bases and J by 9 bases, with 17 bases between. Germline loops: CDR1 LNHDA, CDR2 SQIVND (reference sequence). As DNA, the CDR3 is TGTGCCAGTAGACCCGGACCGGGATATGCCCAGTACTTC. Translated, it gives CASRPGPGYAQYF. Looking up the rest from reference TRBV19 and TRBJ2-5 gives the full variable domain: DGGITQSPKYLFRKEGQNVTLSCEQNLNHDAMYWYRQDPGQGLRLIYYSQIVNDFQKGDIAEGYSVSREKKESFPLTVTSAQKNPTAFYLCASRPGPGYAQYFGPGTRLLVL.

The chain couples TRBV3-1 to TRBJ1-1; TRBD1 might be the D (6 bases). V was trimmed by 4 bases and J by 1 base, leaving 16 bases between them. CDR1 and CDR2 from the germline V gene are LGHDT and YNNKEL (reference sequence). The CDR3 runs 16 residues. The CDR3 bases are TGTGCCAGCAGCCCGGGCCGGGGGCAGGGGAACACTGAAGCTTTCTTT. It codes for CASSPGRGQGNTEAFF.

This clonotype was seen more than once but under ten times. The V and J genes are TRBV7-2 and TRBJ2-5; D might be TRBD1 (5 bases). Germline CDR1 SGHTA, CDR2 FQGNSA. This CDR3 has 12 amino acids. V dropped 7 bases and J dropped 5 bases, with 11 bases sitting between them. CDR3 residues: CASTPRVETQYF. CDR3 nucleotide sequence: TGTGCCAGCACACCCAGGGTGGAGACCCAGTACTTC.

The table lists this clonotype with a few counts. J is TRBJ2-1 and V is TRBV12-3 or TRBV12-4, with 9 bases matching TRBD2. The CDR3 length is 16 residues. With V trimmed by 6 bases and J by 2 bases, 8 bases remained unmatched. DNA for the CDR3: TGTGCCAGCAGATACCGGACTAGCGTCCCCTACAATGAGCAGTTCTTC. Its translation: CASRYRTSVPYNEQFF.

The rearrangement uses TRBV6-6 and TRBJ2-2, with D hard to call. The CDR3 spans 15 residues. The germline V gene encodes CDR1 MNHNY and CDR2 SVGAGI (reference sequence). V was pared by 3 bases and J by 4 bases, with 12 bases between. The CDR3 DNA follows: TGTGCCAGCAGTTATGGGCGGATTGGCACCGGGGAGCTGTTTTTT. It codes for CASSYGRIGTGELFF.

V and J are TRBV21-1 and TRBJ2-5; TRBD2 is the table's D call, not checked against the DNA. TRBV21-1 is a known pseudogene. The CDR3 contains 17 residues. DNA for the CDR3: TGTGCCAGCAGCAACCCTTTACTAGCGGGAGTAGGAGAGACCCAGTACTTC. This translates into CASSNPLLAGVGETQYF.